This T cell receptor (beta chain) emerged from a study of blood T cells in healthy people across ages. Study-wide results and caveats: Researchers report that TCR beta diversity correlated strongly with naive T cell percentage.

Alongside a J-beta primer mix, a sample-barcoded 5' primer served in a second PCR lasting roughly 6 to 11 cycles. TCRdb passed the 5' RACE reads through MiXCR, listing each CDR3 protein once. The data show under 800,000 distinct CDR3 sequences, about 42% seen once. Details on this clonotype: Its antigen is still unknown.

Germline CDR1 is DFQATT and CDR2 is SNEGSKA (reference sequence). V lost 6 bases and J 2 bases, leaving 18 bases between the germline ends. There are 15 residues in the CDR3. Every participating donor contributed about 10 milliliters of peripheral blood through a draw. This sequence originates from a woman aged 55-69 years in good health. The sequencing input was blood. V gene TRBV20-1 combines with J gene TRBJ2-3; D tentatively fits TRBD1 or TRBD2 (5 bases each). CDR3 sequence (DNA): TGCAGTGCGGGAAAGGGACGAATTTCCACAGATACGCAGTATTTT. This encodes CSAGKGRISTDTQYF.